This is a list of T cell receptor beta chains from one sample in a study of OX40 agonist ivuxolimab in advanced cancers. Libraries were prepared by immunoSEQ multiplex PCR; TCRdb keeps only in-frame clonotypes and omits some of them. This table holds about 68,000 clones, about 80% found once. The material sequenced was CD4+ or CD8+ T cells sorted from blood, taken in a trial of the OX40 agonist ivuxolimab. Source of these receptors: an adult with an advanced solid tumor such as melanoma, head and neck, liver or kidney cancer. The CDR3 runs from the conserved cysteine through the conserved F or W. D genes are given only for firm matches. Clone size is given for some rows only: seen once, a few or many times, or a class if the clone is expanded.

J: TRBJ1-5; D: -; length: 16; size: -; V: TRBV28; CDR3: CASRAGGSRSNQPQHF; DNA: TGTGCCAGCAGAGCTGGGGGGAGTCGTAGCAATCAGCCCCAGCATTTT
J: TRBJ1-5; D: -; length: 15; size: -; V: TRBV6-1; CDR3: CASSARQISNQPQHF; DNA: TGTGCCAGCAGTGCTAGACAGATTAGCAATCAGCCCCAGCATTTT
J: TRBJ2-3; D: -; length: 16; size: -; V: TRBV5-4; CDR3: CASSGQGFPGTDTQYF; DNA: TGTGCCAGCAGCGGTCAGGGGTTTCCAGGCACAGATACGCAGTATTTT
J: TRBJ1-3; D: -; length: 13; size: -; V: TRBV25-1; CDR3: CASSELGRHTIYF; DNA: TGTGCCAGCAGTGAATTAGGGAGGCACACCATATATTTT
J: TRBJ2-2; D: -; length: 18; size: -; V: TRBV21-1; CDR3: CASSKWDSLNANTGELFF; DNA: TGTGCCAGCAGCAAATGGGACAGCTTAAACGCGAACACCGGGGAGCTGTTTTTT
J: TRBJ1-4; D: -; length: 17; size: -; V: TRBV19; CDR3: CASSLSRGFRTNEKLFF; DNA: TGTGCCAGTAGTCTCAGTCGGGGGTTTAGGACTAATGAAAAACTGTTTTTT
J: TRBJ1-3; D: -; length: 14; size: -; V: TRBV27; CDR3: CASSLRGAGNTIYF; DNA: TGTGCCAGCAGTCTCAGGGGTGCTGGAAACACCATATATTTT
J: TRBJ1-2; D: TRBD1; length: 16; size: -; V: TRBV7-9; CDR3: CASSLTGTVRGYGYTF; DNA: TGTGCCAGCAGCTTAACCGGGACAGTCCGGGGGTATGGCTACACCTTC
J: TRBJ2-5; D: -; length: 15; size: -; V: TRBV28; CDR3: CASSFVGAPRETQYF; DNA: TGTGCCAGCAGTTTCGTTGGGGCCCCTAGGGAGACCCAGTACTTC
J: TRBJ2-1; D: -; length: 15; size: -; V: TRBV10-1; CDR3: CASSENAATSNEQFF; DNA: TGCGCCAGCAGTGAGAACGCAGCGACTTCCAATGAGCAGTTCTTC
J: TRBJ2-5; D: TRBD2; length: 16; size: -; V: TRBV5-8; CDR3: CASSSIGLAGVETQYF; DNA: TGTGCCAGCAGCTCCATTGGACTAGCGGGGGTAGAGACCCAGTACTTC
J: TRBJ2-2; D: TRBD1; length: 16; size: -; V: TRBV6-5; CDR3: CASSSGTGGWGGELFF; DNA: TGTGCCAGCAGTTCCGGGACAGGGGGCTGGGGCGGGGAGCTGTTTTTT
J: TRBJ1-1; D: TRBD1; length: 17; size: -; V: TRBV18; CDR3: CASSYRQGAQTDTEAFF; DNA: TGTGCCAGCTCGTACCGACAGGGGGCCCAAACGGACACTGAAGCTTTCTTT
J: TRBJ1-2; D: TRBD1; length: 14; size: -; V: TRBV5-8; CDR3: CASSGRTGSDGYTF; DNA: TGTGCCAGCAGCGGGAGGACAGGGTCTGATGGCTACACCTTC
J: TRBJ2-1; D: TRBD1; length: 18; size: once; V: TRBV7-9; CDR3: CASSLAVGQGSSYNEQFF; DNA: TGTGCCAGCAGCTTAGCTGTGGGACAGGGTAGCTCCTACAATGAGCAGTTCTTC
J: TRBJ1-2; D: -; length: 15; size: few; V: TRBV14; CDR3: CASSQKQQVNYGYTF; DNA: TGTGCCAGCAGCCAAAAACAACAGGTTAACTATGGCTACACCTTC
J: TRBJ1-5; D: -; length: 14; size: medium-sized; V: TRBV6-6; CDR3: CASSRQGWDQPQHF; DNA: TGTGCCAGCAGTAGGCAGGGATGGGATCAGCCCCAGCATTTT
J: TRBJ2-2; D: -; length: 15; size: -; V: TRBV4-2; CDR3: CASSQDFTTTGELFF; DNA: TGTGCCAGCAGCCAAGATTTCACTACCACCGGGGAGCTGTTTTTT
J: TRBJ2-3; D: -; length: 17; size: -; V: TRBV21-1; CDR3: CASSPLLRACNTDTQYF; DNA: TGTGCCAGCAGCCCCCTCCTCAGGGCTTGTAACACAGATACGCAGTATTTT
J: TRBJ2-5; D: -; length: 15; size: -; V: TRBV6-6; CDR3: CASSYSGANQETQYF; DNA: TGTGCCAGCAGTTACTCTGGGGCTAATCAAGAGACCCAGTACTTC
J: TRBJ1-1; D: -; length: 15; size: once; V: TRBV6-1; CDR3: CASSDPGGPNTEAFF; DNA: TGTGCCAGCAGTGACCCCGGAGGCCCGAACACTGAAGCTTTCTTT
J: TRBJ2-7; D: TRBD2; length: 13; size: -; V: TRBV25-1; CDR3: CASSGRGAYEQYF; DNA: TGTGCCAGCAGTGGACGGGGGGCCTACGAGCAGTACTTC
J: TRBJ2-5; D: -; length: 14; size: -; V: TRBV7-6; CDR3: CASSHQGPQETQYF; DNA: TGTGCCAGCAGCCACCAGGGCCCCCAAGAGACCCAGTACTTC
J: TRBJ2-7; D: -; length: 14; size: -; V: TRBV6-1; CDR3: CASTPASLTYEQYF; DNA: TGTGCCAGCACCCCAGCCTCTCTAACCTACGAGCAGTACTTC
J: TRBJ1-5; D: -; length: 13; size: -; V: TRBV19; CDR3: CASSPGLGAAQHF; DNA: TGTGCCAGTAGTCCGGGTCTGGGGGCTGCCCAGCATTTT
J: TRBJ2-1; D: -; length: 11; size: -; V: TRBV20-1; CDR3: CSAGGTNEQFF; DNA: TGCAGTGCTGGGGGTACAAATGAGCAGTTCTTC
J: TRBJ2-3; D: TRBD1; length: 18; size: once; V: TRBV11-1; CDR3: CASSPGQGALRPTDTQYF; DNA: TGTGCCAGCAGCCCCGGACAGGGGGCTTTACGTCCCACAGATACGCAGTATTTT
J: TRBJ2-1; D: -; length: 15; size: -; V: TRBV5-1; CDR3: CASSFGQGSYNEQFF; DNA: TGCGCCAGCAGCTTTGGCCAGGGTTCCTACAATGAGCAGTTCTTC
J: TRBJ2-2; D: -; length: 14; size: few; V: TRBV5-1; CDR3: CASSRGGETGELFF; DNA: TGCGCCAGCAGCCGAGGAGGGGAGACCGGGGAGCTGTTTTTT
J: TRBJ1-5; D: TRBD1; length: 15; size: -; V: TRBV6-5; CDR3: CASSPQDRANQPQHF; DNA: TGTGCCAGCAGTCCCCAGGACAGGGCCAATCAGCCCCAGCATTTT
J: TRBJ2-2; D: -; length: 13; size: few; V: TRBV7-2; CDR3: CASSLERTGELFF; DNA: TGTGCCAGCAGCTTAGAGCGAACCGGGGAGCTGTTTTTT
J: TRBJ2-3; D: -; length: 13; size: few; V: TRBV6-5; CDR3: CASSREWDATQYF; DNA: TGTGCCAGCAGTCGGGAGTGGGACGCTACGCAGTATTTT
J: TRBJ2-1; D: TRBD2; length: 13; size: -; V: TRBV11-3; CDR3: CASRGSSGGEQFF; DNA: TGTGCCAGCAGGGGCTCTAGCGGGGGTGAGCAGTTCTTC
J: TRBJ2-7; D: -; length: 13; size: -; V: TRBV5-8; CDR3: CASSLFRGYEQYF; DNA: TGTGCCAGCAGCTTGTTTAGGGGCTACGAGCAGTACTTC
J: TRBJ2-2; D: -; length: 13; size: -; V: TRBV30; CDR3: CAWSVRTTGELFF; DNA: TGTGCCTGGAGTGTACGGACTACCGGGGAGCTGTTTTTT
J: TRBJ1-1; D: TRBD1; length: 14; size: -; V: TRBV11-3; CDR3: CASSQGGPQPEAFF; DNA: TGTGCCAGCAGTCAGGGGGGACCGCAGCCTGAAGCTTTCTTT
J: TRBJ2-5; D: -; length: 12; size: -; V: TRBV29-1; CDR3: CSVEQGQETQYF; DNA: TGCAGCGTTGAACAGGGCCAAGAGACCCAGTACTTC
J: TRBJ1-3; D: -; length: 17; size: -; V: TRBV4-2; CDR3: CASSLQSRSSGGNTIYF; DNA: TGTGCCAGCAGCTTGCAATCAAGATCTAGTGGGGGAAACACCATATATTTT
J: TRBJ2-3; D: TRBD2; length: 16; size: -; V: TRBV4-1; CDR3: CASSSRAGEYTDTQYF; DNA: TGCGCCAGCAGCTCCAGAGCGGGGGAGTACACAGATACGCAGTATTTT
J: TRBJ1-1; D: -; length: 15; size: -; V: TRBV4-1; CDR3: CASSQATSSGTEAFF; DNA: TGCGCCAGCAGCCAAGCGACAAGTTCAGGTACTGAAGCTTTCTTT
J: TRBJ1-3; D: -; length: 12; size: few; V: TRBV28; CDR3: CASRNGGNTIYF; DNA: TGTGCCAGCAGAAATGGTGGAAACACCATATATTTT
J: TRBJ1-1; D: TRBD1; length: 14; size: -; V: TRBV13; CDR3: CASSSTGVNTEAFF; DNA: TGTGCCAGCAGCTCGACAGGGGTGAACACTGAAGCTTTCTTT